Shown below are 21 T cell receptor beta chains from a single sample sequenced in a study of tumor-infiltrating lymphocytes in primary liver carcinoma. A constant-region primer served to make TCR beta cDNA from roughly 500 ng total RNA. Libraries of TCR beta came from three nested multiplex PCR rounds with slightly modified ARM-PCR. For around 11 cycles apiece, the opening two PCR rounds ran with TRBV1-TRBV30 forward primers and a C-beta reverse primer. TCRdb analysed the multiplex PCR reads with MiXCR anew, one entry per CDR3 protein. Among tens of thousands of distinct CDR3 sequences listed, approximately 80% were seen once. The source material, about 19-30 mg of unsorted bulk tissue, was used to co-extract RNA and DNA. Sequencing used liver tumor tissue from sampling region 5. The subset here: tumor region T5, tumor centre. These receptors were taken from a woman in her 30s with primary liver carcinoma and hepatitis B virus infection.

This clonotype was detected only once. The CDR3 here is CASSEFGPHYEQYF. In nucleotides, the CDR3 is TGTGCCAGCAGTGAATTCGGGCCGCACTACGAGCAGTACTTC. The rearrangement joins TRBV6-1 to TRBJ2-7, with unresolved D. This CDR3 contains 14 residues. Trimming stripped 2 bases from V and 3 bases from J, with 11 bases between. Germline V CDR1 and CDR2: MNHNS, SASEGT.

The chain links TRBV30 to TRBJ2-7, with 8 bases matching TRBD2. The CDR3 totals 15 residues. The V gene end was trimmed by 3 bases and the J gene end by 1 base; junction bases not matched to a gene: 8. Germline CDR1 is GTSNPN and CDR2 is SVGIG (reference sequence). The chain's CDR3 is CAWRGIAGKSYEQYF. As DNA, the CDR3 is TGTGCCTGGAGGGGTATAGCGGGGAAGTCCTACGAGCAGTACTTC.

Concerning this clonotype: An end of the junction differs from the germline gene, which may be a read error. This rearrangement joins TRBV11-2 to TRBJ2-3; D is unclear. The CDR3 runs 13 residues. Germline V gene data show CDR1 as SGHAT and CDR2 as FQNNGV. The CDR3 loop is CASSLDRGDTRYF. CDR3 coding DNA: TGTGCCAGCAGCTTAGATAGAGGAGATACGCGGTATTTT.

This rearrangement joins TRBV6-5 to TRBJ1-1, with unresolved D. CDR1 MNHEY and CDR2 SVGAGI come from the germline V gene. The CDR3 spans 16 residues. Trimming stripped 2 bases from V and 5 bases from J, with 18 bases between. The CDR3 protein is CASSYGSSGRRTEAFF. The CDR3 DNA reads as TGTGCCAGCAGTTACGGGAGCAGCGGAAGAAGAACTGAAGCTTTCTTT.

Note on this clonotype: Germline is not matched at one junction end, which may reflect a read error. This chain links TRBV4-3 with TRBJ2-2, with D perhaps being TRBD1 or TRBD2 (5 bases each). The CDR3 runs 13 residues. CDR1 is LGHNA and CDR2 is YSLEER in the germline V gene. CDR3 region: CASSSMGAGDLFF. The CDR3 DNA is TGTGCCAGTAGCTCGATGGGAGCCGGGGACCTGTTTTTT.

As for this clonotype: Compared with germline, one end of the junction differs, possibly owing to a read error. This chain links TRBV6-5 with TRBJ2-5; 10 positions agree with TRBD1. There are 13 residues in the CDR3. Germline V lookup: CDR1 MNHEY, CDR2 SVGAGI. The DNA for the CDR3 is TGTGTCAGCAGTTCCGACAGGGGGCCGACCCAGTACTTC. It translates to CVSSSDRGPTQYF.

As concerns this clonotype: Given the absence of the conserved phenylalanine or tryptophan at the CDR3 end, a read error is likely. The rearrangement links TRBV4-3 to TRBJ2-3; TRBD2 aligns across 13 bases. The length of the CDR3 is 21 residues. CDR1 is LGHNA, CDR2 YSLEER, per germline. For the CDR3, the DNA is TGCGCCAGCACCCAAGAACCCTTAACTAGCGGGAGGGCGGTGACGACAGATACGCAGTATTCT. It translates to CASTQEPLTSGRAVTTDTQYS.

About this clonotype: The CDR3 does not close with the conserved phenylalanine or tryptophan, likely indicating a read error. The DNA is left out, because the CDR3 cannot be placed on it with certainty; the CDR3 is given as TCRdb lists it. The rearrangement joins TRBV6-2 or TRBV6-3 to TRBJ1-5; the table's TRBD1 call for D was not verified on the DNA. The CDR3 is 13 residues long, counting both termini. Germline assignment: CDR1 MNHEY and CDR2 SVGEGT. CDR3 amino acids: CAGSYRDNQPKHS.

This clonotype was observed a few times. An end of the junction does not agree with germline; a read error may underlie this. This chain joins TRBV28 and TRBJ1-2; TRBD1 aligns across 9 bases. Looked up from germline, CDR1 is MDHEN and CDR2 is SYDVKM. The CDR3 consists of 13 residues. CDR3 protein: CTSSIDRGDGYTF. The CDR3 bases are TGTACCAGCAGTATAGACAGGGGGGATGGCTACACCTTC.

Details on this clonotype: Without the conserved terminal phenylalanine or tryptophan, this CDR3 likely stems from a read error. The DNA is omitted, as the CDR3 cannot be located on it reliably, and the CDR3 follows TCRdb's listing. V is TRBV6-1 and J is TRBJ2-3; the D call TRBD1 from the table was never checked on the DNA. The CDR3 has 13 residues if both end residues are counted. Germline lookup yields CDR1 MNHNS and CDR2 SASEGT. CDR3 region: CVSSEGVVDTLYY.

This clonotype was observed a single time. This chain links TRBV5-6 with TRBJ2-5; D unresolved. The V gene's germline CDR1 is SGHDT and CDR2 YYEEEE. Trimming left V 4 bases short and J 5 bases short, with 12 bases between. CDR3 length equals 13 residues. CDR3 DNA sequence: TGTGCCAGCAGCGATAGGAGTCGGGAGACCCAGTACTTC. Protein product: CASSDRSRETQYF.

In this sample, this clonotype turned up many times. The V and J genes are TRBV2 and TRBJ2-1; maybe TRBD2 (5 bases). This CDR3 comprises 14 residues. The V and J ends lost 3 bases and 7 bases respectively, with 13 bases between them. Germline V gene sequence: CDR1 SNHLY, CDR2 FYNNEI. This chain's CDR3 is CASSESTRSNEQFF. The CDR3, as DNA: TGTGCCAGCAGTGAGTCTACTAGAAGTAATGAGCAGTTCTTC.

In the case of this clonotype: At one end, the junction sequence differs from germline, possibly due to a read error. This chain connects TRBV7-8 to TRBJ2-2; 8 nucleotides line up with TRBD2. Germline V gives CDR1 SGHVS, CDR2 FQNEAQ. The length of the CDR3 is 15 residues. CDR3 protein: CASMRAGGVTRELFF. Written as DNA, the CDR3 is TGTGCCAGTATGAGGGCGGGAGGAGTCACCAGGGAGCTGTTTTTT.

This chain links TRBV21-1 with TRBJ2-1. TRBV21-1 is a listed pseudogene. This CDR3 contains 12 residues. As DNA, the CDR3 is TGTGCCAGCAGCAGAGCTTGGGCTGTGCAGTTCTTC. As protein: CASSRAWAVQFF.

For this clonotype: Its ends do not fully match the called genes, so a read error is possible. The chain combines TRBV11-2 with TRBJ2-1; D might be TRBD2 (6 bases). Germline V CDR1 and CDR2: SGHAT, FQNNGV. The CDR3 has 16 amino acids. The CDR3: CVSSTSLVGGYNEHFF. CDR3 bases: TGTGTCAGCAGCACCTCTCTAGTGGGAGGATACAATGAGCACTTCTTC.

This chain joins TRBV29-1 and TRBJ2-3; unclear D gene. The CDR3 sequence is 15 residues long. Per germline, CDR1 SQVTM and CDR2 ANQGSEA. Trimming pared 5 bases from V and 2 bases from J, leaving 17 bases between. The CDR3 nucleotides are TGCAGCGTTATCAGCAAGAGATGGGTCACAGATACGCAGTATTTT. It encodes CSVISKRWVTDTQYF.

This clonotype was observed a single time. The chain joins TRBV28 to TRBJ2-7, with 14 bases that match TRBD2. Looked up from germline, CDR1 is MDHEN and CDR2 is SYDVKM. The CDR3 spans 16 residues. Trimming took 3 bases from V and 6 from J; bases not matched to a gene: 7. CDR3 protein: CASSFQGLAGAGEQYF. The CDR3 DNA reads TGTGCCAGCAGTTTTCAGGGACTAGCGGGAGCTGGCGAGCAGTACTTC.

The chain carries TRBV12-3 or TRBV12-4 and TRBJ1-1; 7 bases agree with TRBD1. This CDR3 comprises 13 residues. CDR3 nucleotides: TGTACGAGCACCCTCCGACAGGGCGCTGAAGCTTTCTTT. Its protein product is CTSTLRQGAEAFF.

As to this clonotype: A clone one base away is much larger, so this may be a read error. The genes are TRBV11-2 and TRBJ1-2; D is undetermined. Trimming took 5 bases from V and 10 from J, leaving 17 bases between them. Germline V gene lookup returns CDR1 SGHAT and CDR2 FQNNGV. CDR3 size: 13 residues. The CDR3 DNA reads as TGTGCCAGCAGCCCCCTTTGGGCCCGTGACTACACCTTC. This codes for CASSPLWARDYTF.

Concerning this clonotype itself: The junction departs from the called germline gene at one end, perhaps through a read error. The V and J genes are TRBV6-5 and TRBJ1-2, with 8 nucleotides matching TRBD1. From germline, CDR1 is MNHEY and CDR2 SVGAGI. The CDR3 runs 14 residues. The CDR3 sequence: CANSHNGQGSGYTF. The DNA for the CDR3 is TGTGCCAACAGTCATAACGGACAGGGCAGCGGATACACCTTC.

V usage is TRBV7-9 and J usage is TRBJ2-3; maybe TRBD2 (6 bases). The V gene's germline CDR1 is SEHNR and CDR2 FQNEAQ (reference sequence). Trimming cost V 4 bases and J 2 bases, with 16 bases left between them. This CDR3 spans 16 amino acids. CDR3 residues: CASSSQRGTVTDTQYF. CDR3 bases: TGTGCCAGCAGCTCCCAACGGGGGACTGTCACAGATACGCAGTATTTT.